Presented here are 20 T cell receptor beta chains from one specimen sequenced in a study of radiotherapy plus CTLA-4 blockade in lung cancer. Only in-frame clones appear in the TCRdb table, and some are missing; sequencing was by immunoSEQ multiplex PCR. The table includes about 76,000 clones, around 79% detected once. Sequenced here: peripheral blood, sampled from a patient treated with radiotherapy plus ipilimumab. The receptor source for this set is a human donor with non-small cell lung cancer whose response to radiotherapy plus ipilimumab could not be evaluated. Some clones in this sample may be carry-over from other donors' samples.

The chain uses TRBV19 and TRBJ2-1, with TRBD2 matching over 8 bases. V lost 3 bases, J lost 7 bases, and 11 bases stayed unmatched. This CDR3 is 16 amino acids long. Germline V CDR1 and CDR2: LNHDA, SQIVND (reference sequence). The CDR3: CASSMGLAGGQNEQFF. The CDR3 coding sequence is TGTGCCAGTAGTATGGGACTCGCGGGGGGCCAAAATGAGCAGTTCTTC.

V and J are TRBV7-9 and TRBJ1-4; D is perhaps TRBD1 (6 bases). V shed 6 bases and J shed 0 bases, with 11 bases lying between them. The germline V gene has CDR1 SEHNR and CDR2 FQNEAQ (reference sequence). CDR3 size: 15 residues. The CDR3 spells CASSSGVATNEKLFF. Written as DNA, the CDR3 is TGTGCCAGCAGTTCAGGGGTTGCAACTAATGAAAAACTGTTTTTT.

This clone was detected only a few times. The V and J genes are TRBV5-4 and TRBJ2-7, with no clear D. Germline V gene lookup returns CDR1 SGHNT and CDR2 YYREEE (reference sequence). Trimming removed 0 bases from V and 2 bases from J, with 9 bases in between. CDR3 length equals 14 residues. CDR3 sequence: CASSLERPPYEQYF. The CDR3 coding sequence is TGTGCCAGCAGCTTGGAGAGGCCGCCCTACGAGCAGTACTTC.

This clone came up a few times. This chain links TRBV5-1 with TRBJ2-5, with 7 nucleotides matching TRBD2. The DNA end is a closer match to TRBJ2-7, so the J assignment may be wrong. This CDR3 comprises 15 residues. Germline CDR1 SGHRS, CDR2 YFSETQ. CDR3 amino acids: CASSLEAGFAYEQYF. The DNA of the CDR3 is TGCGCCAGCAGCTTGGAAGCGGGGTTCGCCTACGAGCAGTACTTC.

The V gene is TRBV5-4, the J gene TRBJ2-3; TRBD1 aligns across 7 bases. With V trimmed by 5 bases and J by 3 bases, 9 bases remained unmatched. This CDR3 is built from 15 residues. Germline-derived CDR1 and CDR2 are SGHNT and YYREEE (reference sequence). The chain's CDR3 is CASRKTLQGTDTQYF. Here the CDR3 DNA reads TGTGCCAGCAGAAAAACATTACAGGGGACAGATACGCAGTATTTT.

V is TRBV28 and J is TRBJ1-5; D call uncertain. This CDR3 contains 15 residues. Germline CDR1 reads MDHEN; CDR2 reads SYDVKM. Trimming removed 2 bases from V and 2 bases from J, with 10 bases in between. CDR3 in DNA: TGTGCCAGCAGTTTAGCCCTAGGAGGCAATCAGCCCCAGCATTTT. Its protein product is CASSLALGGNQPQHF. Together with reference TRBV28 and TRBJ1-5, the CDR3 gives the full variable domain: DVKVTQSSRYLVKRTGEKVFLECVQDMDHENMFWYRQDPGLGLRLIYFSYDVKMKEKGDIPEGYSVSREKKERFSLILESASTNQTSMYLCASSLALGGNQPQHFGDGTRLSIL.

This clone has a handful of counts. This chain connects TRBV7-9 to TRBJ1-3; D is unclear. V was pared by 5 bases and J by 7 bases, with 12 bases between. CDR1 and CDR2 from the germline V gene are SEHNR and FQNEAQ (reference sequence). The CDR3 runs to 13 residues. The CDR3 DNA sequence: TGTGCCAGCAGCGCCACTTATCCTAACACCATATATTTT. Protein sequence: CASSATYPNTIYF.

About this clone itself: Other DNA sequences of this sample code for an identical CDR3. The gene calls are TRBV18 and TRBJ2-2, with 8 bases that match TRBD1. CDR1 and CDR2 (germline): KGHSH, LQKENI. The CDR3 loop spans 14 amino acids. J gave up 5 bases and V 4 bases, and 3 bases lay outside the gene matches. CDR3 nucleotide sequence: TGTGCCAGCTCACGAACAGGGGGAACCGGGGAGCTGTTTTTT. Translating it yields CASSRTGGTGELFF.

V is TRBV19 and J is TRBJ1-1; maybe TRBD1 (6 bases). Per germline, CDR1 LNHDA and CDR2 SQIVND (reference sequence). V was shortened by 0 bases and J by 6 bases, with 11 bases between the two germline ends. The CDR3 runs 14 residues. The CDR3 loop is CASSIEMGGPEAFF. The CDR3 DNA reads TGTGCCAGTAGTATAGAGATGGGGGGGCCTGAAGCTTTCTTT.

This rearrangement joins TRBV29-1 to TRBJ1-2, with D possibly being TRBD1 (5 bases). V was cut by 2 bases and J by 2 bases, with 12 bases left in between. The CDR3 consists of 14 residues. CDR1 is SQVTM and CDR2 is ANQGSEA in the germline V gene. The CDR3 DNA sequence: TGCAGCGTTGAACAAGTAGACAGAAACTATGGCTACACCTTC. Translating it yields CSVEQVDRNYGYTF. Combining the CDR3 with reference TRBV29-1 and TRBJ1-2 gives the whole variable domain SAVISQKPSRDICQRGTSLTIQCQVDSQVTMMFWYRQQPGQSLTLIATANQGSEATYESGFVIDKFPISRPNLTFSTLTVSNMSPEDSSIYLCSVEQVDRNYGYTFGSGTRLTVV.

A word on this clone: A much larger clone lies one base from this, so it may be a read error. The J gene is TRBJ2-1, the V gene TRBV7-2; D is perhaps TRBD1 (6 bases). V lost 6 bases and J 10 bases, leaving 13 bases between the germline ends. The germline V gene has CDR1 SGHTA and CDR2 FQGNSA. The length of the CDR3 is 12 residues. CDR3 bases: TGTGCCAGCAGTTTAACAGGGTACGAGCAGTTCTTC. Amino acids: CASSLTGYEQFF.

V gene TRBV5-1 combines with J gene TRBJ1-1, with D unclear. Trimming removed 2 bases at V and 0 bases at J, with 14 bases between. The germline gives CDR1 SGHRS, CDR2 YFSETQ. CDR3 length equals 16 residues. CDR3 in amino acids: CASSLIPVQLNTEAFF. DNA of the CDR3: TGCGCCAGCAGCTTAATCCCTGTCCAGTTGAACACTGAAGCTTTCTTT.

This clone was seen a single time. The chain links TRBV27 to TRBJ1-6; D might be TRBD1 (5 bases). This CDR3 has 13 residues. Germline assignment: CDR1 MNHEY and CDR2 SMNVEV (reference sequence). V was cut by 5 bases and J by 7 bases, with 9 bases left in between. CDR3 bases: TGTGCCAGCAGTCCTAGACAGAATTCACCCCTCCACTTT. Translated, it gives CASSPRQNSPLHF.

This clone was recorded many times. The rearrangement uses TRBV19 and TRBJ1-1; no clear D. Germline loops: CDR1 LNHDA, CDR2 SQIVND (reference sequence). V was shortened by 4 bases and J by 6 bases, with 12 bases between the two germline ends. The CDR3 length is 13 residues. The CDR3 DNA reads as TGTGCCAGTAGTAGGCAGGCGTACGCTGAAGCTTTCTTT. This translates into CASSRQAYAEAFF. The full variable domain, rest sourced from reference TRBV19 and TRBJ1-1, is DGGITQSPKYLFRKEGQNVTLSCEQNLNHDAMYWYRQDPGQGLRLIYYSQIVNDFQKGDIAEGYSVSREKKESFPLTVTSAQKNPTAFYLCASSRQAYAEAFFGQGTRLTVV.

The chain couples TRBV11-1 to TRBJ2-3, with TRBD1 identical over 7 bases. CDR3 length equals 15 residues. Germline CDR1 reads SGHAT; CDR2 reads FQDESV (reference sequence). Trimming cost V 1 base and J 4 bases; bases outside gene matches: 5. CDR3 DNA: TGTGCCAGCAGCTTAGATTACAGGGGTTCAGATACGCAGTATTTT. Its protein product is CASSLDYRGSDTQYF.

The chain employs TRBV18 and TRBJ1-1, with D possibly TRBD1 on 6 matching bases. The CDR3 has 16 residues. The germline gives CDR1 KGHSH, CDR2 LQKENI. Trimming took off 3 bases at V and 2 bases at J, with 16 bases between the two ends. This chain's CDR3 is CASSPEVRGPNTEAFF. The CDR3 DNA reads TGTGCCAGCTCACCGGAGGTCAGGGGACCCAACACTGAAGCTTTCTTT.

The chain links TRBV28 to TRBJ1-1; 8 nucleotides align to TRBD1. The V gene end was trimmed by 8 bases and the J gene end by 2 bases; junction bases not matched to a gene: 7. This CDR3 has 14 residues. Germline V gene data show CDR1 as MDHEN and CDR2 as SYDVKM. The CDR3, as DNA: TGTGCCAGCTTCGGACAGGGAAGAAACACTGAAGCTTTCTTT. Protein product: CASFGQGRNTEAFF.

V gene TRBV6-5 combines with J gene TRBJ1-2, with D possibly TRBD1 on 5 matching bases. Germline V CDR1 and CDR2: MNHEY, SVGAGI. This CDR3 has 13 amino acids. V lost 6 bases and J 6 bases, leaving 14 bases between the germline ends. The CDR3 sequence: CASSRDRMDGYTF. The CDR3 coding sequence is TGTGCCAGCAGCCGAGACAGAATGGATGGCTACACCTTC.

The chain combines TRBV11-3 with TRBJ2-3; 12 bases fit TRBD2. CDR3 length: 18 residues. Per germline, CDR1 SGHNT and CDR2 YENEEA. Trimming cost V 1 base and J 2 bases; bases outside gene matches: 7. CDR3 sequence: CASSLGITSGGTTDTQYF. The CDR3 nucleotides read TGTGCCAGCAGCTTAGGGATAACTAGCGGGGGGACCACAGATACGCAGTATTTT.

This clone has only one observation. V is TRBV19 and J is TRBJ1-6, with 9 nucleotides matching TRBD1. CDR1 LNHDA and CDR2 SQIVND come from the germline V gene (reference sequence). V dropped 6 bases and J dropped 10; count of bases not matched to a gene: 13. This CDR3 is 16 amino acids long. The CDR3 coding sequence is TGTGCCAGTAGCCGAACCCCACAGGGGGCAGGGTCACCCCTCCACTTT. Translation gives CASSRTPQGAGSPLHF.